Shown below are 24 T cell receptor beta chains from a single sample sequenced in a study of blood T cell repertoires in COVID-19. Sequenced by immunoSEQ multiplex PCR; TCRdb stores in-frame clones only, minus some. The profile shows 35,000 to 45,000 clones, more than 70% of them singletons. The sample taken for sequencing was peripheral blood. The receptor source for this set is a human donor in a cohort sampled during active COVID-19.

In its sample, this clone was seen once. The genes are TRBV5-4 and TRBJ2-5; no reliable D call. The V end lost 0 bases, the J end lost 0 bases, and 6 bases lay between the germline ends. This CDR3 comprises 14 residues. From germline, CDR1 is SGHNT and CDR2 YYREEE (reference sequence). CDR3 bases: TGTGCCAGCAGCTTGGCGCGTTACCAAGAGACCCAGTACTTC. Protein sequence: CASSLARYQETQYF.

The V and J genes are TRBV5-8 and TRBJ2-4, with D perhaps matching TRBD2 (5 bases). The V gene's germline CDR1 is SGHTS and CDR2 YDEGEE. The CDR3 extends over 16 amino acids. With 2 bases removed from V and 0 bases from J, the gap between germline ends came to 12 bases. CDR3 coding DNA: TGTGCCAGCAGCTTCGGGGTCAGCCTAGCCAAAAACATTCAGTACTTC. Translated, it gives CASSFGVSLAKNIQYF. The complete variable domain, with remaining parts taken from reference TRBV5-8 and TRBJ2-4, reads EAGVTQSPTHLIKTRGQQATLRCSPISGHTSVYWYQQALGLGLQFLLWYDEGEERNRGNFPPRFSGRQFPNYSSELNVNALELEDSALYLCASSFGVSLAKNIQYFGAGTRLSVL.

The rearrangement links TRBV6-6 to TRBJ2-7; 7 positions agree with TRBD1. The CDR3 has 14 residues. The V segment lost 6 bases and the J segment 1 base; nucleotides outside the gene matches: 6. Per the germline V gene, CDR1 is MNHNY and CDR2 is SVGAGI (reference sequence). CDR3 bases: TGTGCCAGCAGGTCGACAGGGTTATCCTACGAGCAGTACTTC. Translating gives CASRSTGLSYEQYF.

The chain links TRBV10-3 to TRBJ2-7; 8 nucleotides match TRBD1. The CDR3 extends over 13 amino acids. V dropped 11 bases and J dropped 5; count of bases not matched to a gene: 11. From germline, CDR1 is ENHRY and CDR2 SYGVKD. The CDR3 DNA follows: TGTGCCTCCACCGCGGACAGGGAGGACGAGCAGTACTTC. It translates to CASTADREDEQYF.

This sequence joins TRBV5-5 and TRBJ2-1; 10 nucleotides match TRBD2. Germline CDR1 is SGHKS and CDR2 is YYEKEE (reference sequence). The V gene end was trimmed by 4 bases and the J gene end by 7 bases; junction bases not matched to a gene: 14. The CDR3 sequence is 17 residues long. CDR3 residues: CASSILLASGGWNEQFF. For the CDR3, the DNA is TGTGCCAGCAGCATACTTTTGGCTAGCGGGGGATGGAATGAGCAGTTCTTC.

This chain joins TRBV6-6 and TRBJ1-2, with D possibly matching TRBD1 (5 bases). Between the trimmed V and J ends, which lost 7 bases and 7 bases, there was a span of 16 bases. CDR3 length equals 13 residues. From germline, CDR1 is MNHNY and CDR2 SVGAGI (reference sequence). CDR3 nucleotides: TGTGCCAGCAACCTTGGGCTAGGGGCTGGCTACACCTTC. It yields the protein CASNLGLGAGYTF.

This clone was observed a handful of times. The genes are TRBV21-1 and TRBJ1-5. TRBV21-1 is classified as a pseudogene. The CDR3 loop spans 15 amino acids. The CDR3 reads CASSHGGAHDQPQHF. CDR3 sequence (DNA): TGTGCCAGCAGCCATGGGGGGGCCCACGATCAGCCCCAGCATTTT.

The chain is built from TRBV7-6 and TRBJ1-1, with D possibly TRBD1 on 5 matching bases. V was pared by 1 base and J by 5 bases, with 14 bases between. The CDR3 length is 15 residues. Germline-derived CDR1 and CDR2 are SGHVS and FNYEAQ. The CDR3 coding sequence is TGTGCCAGCAGCTTAGTATCGACAGCAAGTACTGAAGCTTTCTTT. It codes for CASSLVSTASTEAFF.

This clone occurred once. The chain employs TRBV6-5 and TRBJ1-2; 7 bases align to TRBD1. Trimming removed 7 bases from V and 0 bases from J; junction bases left unmatched: 5. Germline-derived CDR1 and CDR2 are MNHEY and SVGAGI. CDR3 size: 14 residues. The chain's CDR3 is CASIPGGSNYGYTF. Written as DNA, the CDR3 is TGTGCCAGCATTCCAGGGGGTTCTAACTATGGCTACACCTTC.

The J gene is TRBJ2-7, the V gene TRBV6-6, with D hard to call. Trimming removed 0 bases from V and 4 bases from J, with 10 bases in between. The CDR3 has 14 residues. Per germline, CDR1 MNHNY and CDR2 SVGAGI (reference sequence). The DNA of the CDR3 is TGTGCCAGCAGTTACTCGACTCGGTCATACGAGCAGTACTTC. This gives the protein CASSYSTRSYEQYF.

The chain couples TRBV3-1 (or the pseudogene TRBV3-2) to TRBJ2-3; TRBD2 agrees at 10 bases. The CDR3 is made up of 16 amino acids. Germline V CDR1 and CDR2: LGHDT, YNNKEL (reference sequence). After removal of 8 bases from V and 6 bases from J, the junction contained 14 bases not matched to a gene. The CDR3 is CASEGTSGATTDTQYF. Here the CDR3 DNA reads TGTGCCAGCGAAGGTACTAGCGGGGCCACGACCGATACGCAGTATTTT.

The chain employs TRBV2 and TRBJ1-5; unclear D gene. Trimming cost V 0 bases and J 0 bases, with 9 bases left between them. The CDR3 is 16 amino acids. CDR1 and CDR2 (germline): SNHLY, FYNNEI. Written as DNA, the CDR3 is TGTGCCAGCAGTGAAGCACGGGGTAGTAGCAATCAGCCCCAGCATTTT. It is translated as CASSEARGSSNQPQHF. The whole variable domain, filled in from reference TRBV2 and TRBJ1-5, reads EPEVTQTPSHQVTQMGQEVILRCVPISNHLYFYWYRQILGQKVEFLVSFYNNEISEKSEIFDDQFSVERPDGSNFTLKIRSTKLEDSAMYFCASSEARGSSNQPQHFGDGTRLSIL.

This rearrangement joins TRBV18 to TRBJ2-3; TRBD2 matches at 7 bases. Trimming took 3 bases from V and 1 from J; bases not matched to a gene: 4. CDR1 and CDR2 from the germline V gene are KGHSH and LQKENI. The CDR3 contains 15 residues. The DNA of the CDR3 is TGTGCCAGCTCACCTCTGGCGGGGGGCACAGATACGCAGTATTTT. Encoded protein: CASSPLAGGTDTQYF.

This clone was counted a single time. V usage is TRBV27 and J usage is TRBJ2-2, with TRBD1 matching over 8 bases. J was trimmed by 2 bases and V by 3 bases; bases with no gene match: 8. This CDR3 contains 17 residues. Germline V CDR1 and CDR2: MNHEY, SMNVEV (reference sequence). In DNA form, the CDR3 reads TGTGCCAGCAGTTTTTCCGGGACAGGCGATAACACCGGGGAGCTGTTTTTT. Amino acids: CASSFSGTGDNTGELFF.

The chain links TRBV4-1 to TRBJ2-5; D ambiguous. The germline V and J ends were trimmed by 4 bases and 5 bases, with 17 bases remaining between them. The CDR3 is made up of 15 amino acids. CDR1 is MGHRA, CDR2 YSYEKL, per germline. This CDR3 reads CASSPAVGLEETQYF. CDR3 in DNA: TGCGCCAGCAGCCCCGCCGTGGGTCTAGAGGAGACCCAGTACTTC.

Details on this clone: Mismatch with germline at one junction end may stem from a read error. The chain couples TRBV7-7 to TRBJ2-5; D tentatively reads TRBD1 or TRBD2 (5 bases each). Germline V gives CDR1 SSHAT, CDR2 FNYEAQ (reference sequence). The CDR3 is made up of 14 amino acids. CDR3 sequence: CASSLGGQQETQYF. The CDR3 DNA reads TGTGCTAGCAGCTTAGGAGGACAACAGGAGACCCAGTACTTC.

The genes are TRBV19 and TRBJ2-7; 7 nucleotides match TRBD2. Trimming at V came to 3 bases and at J to 2 bases, leaving 10 bases not matched to a gene. Per the germline V gene, CDR1 is LNHDA and CDR2 is SQIVND (reference sequence). This CDR3 spans 16 amino acids. CDR3 nucleotides: TGTGCCAGTAGTATCCACTGGGGGGACTACACCTACGAGCAGTACTTC. This gives the protein CASSIHWGDYTYEQYF.

The chain couples TRBV19 to TRBJ2-7; 8 nucleotides line up with TRBD1. With 7 bases clipped from V and 4 bases from J, the junction kept 9 bases outside the gene matches. The CDR3 runs 14 residues. From germline, CDR1 is LNHDA and CDR2 SQIVND (reference sequence). The DNA for the CDR3 is TGTGCCAGTATCGCCGGGACAGGTACTTACGAGCAGTACTTC. This gives the protein CASIAGTGTYEQYF. The complete variable domain, with remaining parts taken from reference TRBV19 and TRBJ2-7, reads DGGITQSPKYLFRKEGQNVTLSCEQNLNHDAMYWYRQDPGQGLRLIYYSQIVNDFQKGDIAEGYSVSREKKESFPLTVTSAQKNPTAFYLCASIAGTGTYEQYFGPGTRLTVT.

V is TRBV2 and J is TRBJ2-7; 11 nucleotides align to TRBD1. Germline V CDR1 and CDR2: SNHLY, FYNNEI. V was pared by 2 bases and J by 3 bases, with 6 bases of the junction left unmatched. CDR3 length: 16 amino acids. The CDR3 protein is CASSEIRGQGGYEQYF. The CDR3 bases are TGTGCCAGCAGTGAAATAAGGGGACAGGGGGGCTACGAGCAGTACTTC. Using reference TRBV2 and TRBJ2-7 for the parts outside the CDR3, the full variable domain is EPEVTQTPSHQVTQMGQEVILRCVPISNHLYFYWYRQILGQKVEFLVSFYNNEISEKSEIFDDQFSVERPDGSNFTLKIRSTKLEDSAMYFCASSEIRGQGGYEQYFGPGTRLTVT.

This rearrangement joins TRBV13 to TRBJ2-1, with 7 positions matching TRBD1. Germline CDR1 PRHDT, CDR2 FYEKMQ (reference sequence). This CDR3 spans 16 amino acids. Unmatched junction bases numbered 7, after V lost 5 bases and J lost 0 bases. For the CDR3, the DNA is TGTGCCAGCAGCCCTACAGGGGCCTCCTCCTACAATGAGCAGTTCTTC. Translating it yields CASSPTGASSYNEQFF.

J is TRBJ2-5 and V is TRBV9, with D tentatively TRBD2 (5 bases). V was trimmed by 2 bases and J by 2 bases, leaving 16 bases between them. CDR3 size: 16 residues. From germline, CDR1 is SGDLS and CDR2 YYNGEE. The CDR3 DNA is TGTGCCAGCAGCGTTTCACCGCTATCGGGGCAAGAGACCCAGTACTTC. As protein: CASSVSPLSGQETQYF.

The chain is built from TRBV9 and TRBJ2-5; TRBD2 aligns across 8 bases. This CDR3 is 15 amino acids long. After removal of 4 bases from V and 1 base from J, the junction contained 6 bases not matched to a gene. Per the germline V gene, CDR1 is SGDLS and CDR2 is YYNGEE. The chain's CDR3 is CASSPSGGGQETQYF. The CDR3 DNA reads as TGTGCCAGCAGCCCCTCGGGAGGGGGCCAAGAGACCCAGTACTTC.

This clone was counted once. The gene calls are TRBV6-6 and TRBJ1-5; no clear D gene. Germline V gives CDR1 MNHNY, CDR2 SVGAGI (reference sequence). Trimming left V 6 bases short and J 1 base short, with 16 bases between. The CDR3 spans 16 residues. CDR3 DNA sequence: TGTGCCAGCAGAGGAATCCGTGGCGGGAGCAATCAGCCCCAGCATTTT. Translated, it gives CASRGIRGGSNQPQHF.

Here the CDR3 DNA reads TGTGCCAGCAGCCGCGACAGTGACATTCAGTACTTC. Translating it yields CASSRDSDIQYF. The chain joins TRBV2 to TRBJ2-4; a weak D match, TRBD1 (5 bases). V lost 6 bases, J lost 8 bases, and 11 bases lay in between. Germline CDR1 reads SNHLY; CDR2 reads FYNNEI. This CDR3 region has 12 residues.